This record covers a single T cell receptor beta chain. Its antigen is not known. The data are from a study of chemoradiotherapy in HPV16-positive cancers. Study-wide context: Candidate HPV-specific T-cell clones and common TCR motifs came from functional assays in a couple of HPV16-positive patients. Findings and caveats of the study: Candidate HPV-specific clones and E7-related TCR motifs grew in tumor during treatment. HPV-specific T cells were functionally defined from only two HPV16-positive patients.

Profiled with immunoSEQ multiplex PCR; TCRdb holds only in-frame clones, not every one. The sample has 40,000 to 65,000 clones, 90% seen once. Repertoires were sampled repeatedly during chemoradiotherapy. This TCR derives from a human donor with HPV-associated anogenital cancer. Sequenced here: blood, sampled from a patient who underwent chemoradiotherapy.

The CDR3 region is CASSLGSGATDTGELFF. CDR3 DNA sequence: TGTGCCAGCAGCTTAGGATCAGGGGCTACGGACACCGGGGAGCTGTTTTTT. The chain employs TRBV7-8 and TRBJ2-2; a possible D gene is TRBD1 (6 bases). Germline CDR1 and CDR2: SGHVS and FQNEAQ. The germline V and J ends were trimmed by 1 base and 3 bases, with 15 bases remaining between them. CDR3 length: 17 residues. The entire variable domain, with the rest obtained from reference TRBV7-8 and TRBJ2-2, is as follows: GAGVSQSPRYKVAKRGQDVALRCDPISGHVSLFWYQQALGQGPEFLTYFQNEAQLDKSGLPSDRFFAERPEGSVSTLKIQRTQQEDSAVYLCASSLGSGATDTGELFFGEGSRLTVL.